This entry lists 24 T cell receptor beta chains sequenced from one sample in a study of blood T cell repertoires in COVID-19 (dated by TCRdb to 2019 to 2021). The receptor library was made with the immunoSEQ multiplex PCR assay. TCRdb holds this immuneACCESS table with in-frame rearrangements only. Some clones are missing; in checked studies, unresolved V genes explain under half, and the rest has no known cause. The sample contains around 340,000 clones, roughly 90% of them found a single time. The top ten hold about 7.1% of the sample. Sequenced: peripheral blood. Every receptor here comes from a woman aged 55-70 years with COVID-19, enrolled during active disease.

This chain joins TRBV11-2 and TRBJ1-4; TRBD1 aligns across 8 bases. Germline trimming cut 0 bases from V and 7 bases from J; bases unmatched to any gene: 7. Germline V lookup: CDR1 SGHAT, CDR2 FQNNGV. The CDR3 runs 16 residues. The CDR3 sequence is CASSLDQGASSEKLFF. CDR3 coding DNA: TGTGCCAGCAGCTTAGATCAGGGGGCTTCAAGTGAAAAACTGTTTTTT.

In its sample, this clone was seen once. The genes are TRBV2 and TRBJ1-4; 9 nucleotides align to TRBD1. Germline CDR1 reads SNHLY; CDR2 reads FYNNEI. V trimming: 9 bases; J trimming: 8 bases; junction bases outside the gene matches: 7. The CDR3 contains 13 residues. The CDR3 protein is CASGQGLGEKLFF. As DNA, the CDR3 is TGTGCCAGTGGACAGGGGCTTGGGGAAAAACTGTTTTTT.

CDR3 DNA: TGTGCCAGCAGCTTCCCCCAAGCGGGGACTCACCAAGAGACCCAGTACTTC. Its translation is CASSFPQAGTHQETQYF. The rearrangement joins TRBV7-9 to TRBJ2-5; 7 bases match TRBD2. This CDR3 is built from 17 residues. Germline assignment: CDR1 SEHNR and CDR2 FQNEAQ (reference sequence). The junction had 10 bases not matched to a gene; V was cut back by 3 bases and J by 0 bases.

The J gene is TRBJ2-2, the V gene TRBV6-5; the D gene is possibly TRBD1 (6 bases). The ends were cut back, 2 bases at V and 8 bases at J, with 6 bases in the middle. CDR3 length: 12 amino acids. Looked up from germline, CDR1 is MNHEY and CDR2 is SVGAGI. CDR3 coding DNA: TGTGCCAGCAGTTACGGGACAGGGGAGCTGTTTTTT. Translated: CASSYGTGELFF.

This chain connects TRBV9 to TRBJ2-3; D unclear. The ends were cut back, 2 bases at V and 2 bases at J, with 12 bases in the middle. CDR1 is SGDLS, CDR2 YYNGEE, per germline. CDR3 length: 15 residues. The CDR3 protein is CASSVFDGSTDTQYF. As DNA, the CDR3 is TGTGCCAGCAGCGTCTTCGACGGGTCCACAGATACGCAGTATTTT.

This rearrangement joins TRBV29-1 to TRBJ2-1, with D perhaps matching TRBD1 (5 bases). Per the germline V gene, CDR1 is SQVTM and CDR2 is ANQGSEA. The CDR3 totals 13 residues. V was shortened by 0 bases and J by 5 bases, with 8 bases between the two germline ends. The chain's CDR3 is CSVEEQANNEQFF. CDR3 coding DNA: TGCAGCGTTGAAGAACAGGCTAACAATGAGCAGTTCTTC.

The gene calls are TRBV3-1 (or the pseudogene TRBV3-2) and TRBJ2-6, with D possibly being TRBD2 (5 bases). This CDR3 is 16 amino acids long. CDR1 and CDR2 from the germline V gene are LGHDT and YNNKEL (reference sequence). Deletions cut 1 base from V and 0 bases from J, with 7 bases between. For the CDR3, the DNA is TGTGCCAGCAGCCAAGGTCTAGCCTCTGGGGCCAACGTCCTGACTTTC. It codes for CASSQGLASGANVLTF.

This rearrangement joins TRBV6-6 to TRBJ2-7, with 7 nucleotides matching TRBD1. J gave up 3 bases and V 5 bases, and 7 bases lay outside the gene matches. Germline V CDR1 and CDR2: MNHNY, SVGAGI (reference sequence). This CDR3 spans 14 amino acids. The CDR3 DNA is TGTGCCAGCAGTATCACAGGGGCGTACTACGAGCAGTACTTC. It encodes CASSITGAYYEQYF.

V is TRBV4-1 and J is TRBJ2-5, with 12 positions matching TRBD2. This CDR3 comprises 18 residues. In germline, CDR1 is MGHRA, CDR2 YSYEKL. Germline trimming cut 0 bases from V and 2 bases from J; bases unmatched to any gene: 7. Here the CDR3 DNA reads TGCGCCAGCAGCCAAGATGCTGTCGGGACTAGCGGGCAAGAGACCCAGTACTTC. Translating gives CASSQDAVGTSGQETQYF.

V is TRBV2 and J is TRBJ1-4, with D unclear. The V end was cut by 6 bases, the J end by 7 bases, with 15 bases between. The germline V gene has CDR1 SNHLY and CDR2 FYNNEI. This CDR3 has 14 amino acids. For the CDR3, the DNA is TGTGCCAGCAGGGAGGGAGGATGGGGTGAAAAACTGTTTTTT. Translated, it gives CASREGGWGEKLFF.

This clone has a handful of counts. The chain has TRBV7-6 and TRBJ2-7; TRBD1 aligns across 8 bases. Unmatched junction bases numbered 6, after V lost 2 bases and J lost 6 bases. The germline V gene has CDR1 SGHVS and CDR2 FNYEAQ. The CDR3 spans 14 residues. CDR3 amino acids: CASSLSQGAREQYF. The CDR3 DNA sequence: TGTGCCAGCAGCTTATCCCAGGGGGCACGCGAGCAGTACTTC.

The chain combines TRBV7-2 with TRBJ2-3, with D hard to call. This CDR3 contains 14 residues. CDR1 and CDR2 (germline): SGHTA, FQGNSA. Between the trimmed V and J ends, which lost 5 bases and 2 bases, there was a span of 11 bases. In nucleotides, the CDR3 is TGTGCCAGCAGCGCTGCCGGGTTCACAGATACGCAGTATTTT. Translating gives CASSAAGFTDTQYF. The whole variable domain, filled in from reference TRBV7-2 and TRBJ2-3, reads GAGVSQSPSNKVTEKGKDVELRCDPISGHTALYWYRQSLGQGLEFLIYFQGNSAPDKSGLPSDRFSAERTGGSVSTLTIQRTQQEDSAVYLCASSAAGFTDTQYFGPGTRLTVL.

The rearrangement uses TRBV10-1 and TRBJ2-7; 8 nucleotides line up with TRBD1. This CDR3 has 13 amino acids. Germline values: CDR1 WNHNN, CDR2 SYGVQD (reference sequence). Germline trimming cut 8 bases from V and 3 bases from J; bases unmatched to any gene: 6. The CDR3: CASSRQGSYEQYF. In DNA form, the CDR3 reads TGCGCCAGCTCAAGACAGGGGAGCTACGAGCAGTACTTC.

The genes are TRBV9 and TRBJ2-2; D gene uncertain. Germline V gene data show CDR1 as SGDLS and CDR2 as YYNGEE. Deletions cut 3 bases from V and 6 bases from J, with 6 bases between. This CDR3 is built from 12 residues. The CDR3 is CASSESPGELFF. CDR3 nucleotides: TGTGCCAGCAGCGAGAGTCCCGGGGAGCTGTTTTTT.

V is TRBV27 and J is TRBJ1-6; 7 nucleotides agree with TRBD1. The CDR3 is made up of 16 amino acids. Germline lookup yields CDR1 MNHEY and CDR2 SMNVEV (reference sequence). Unmatched junction bases numbered 11, after V lost 6 bases and J lost 6 bases. The CDR3, as DNA: TGTGCCAGCAGCCTAACCTTGGGACAGTTTAATTCACCCCTCCACTTT. It yields the protein CASSLTLGQFNSPLHF.

J is TRBJ2-2 and V is TRBV30; 8 bases line up with TRBD2. Germline V gives CDR1 GTSNPN, CDR2 SVGIG (reference sequence). This CDR3 spans 12 amino acids. Trimming at V came to 3 bases and at J to 6 bases, leaving 0 bases not matched to a gene. Here the CDR3 reads CAWSGGAGELFF. CDR3 in DNA: TGTGCCTGGAGCGGGGGGGCCGGGGAGCTGTTTTTT.

The gene calls are TRBV6-5 and TRBJ2-5, with D unclear. The CDR3 totals 13 residues. Trimming pared 4 bases from V and 3 bases from J, leaving 9 bases between. Germline V gene lookup returns CDR1 MNHEY and CDR2 SVGAGI. The CDR3 DNA is TGTGCCAGCAGTTCCGAGTCGAAAGAGACCCAGTACTTC. Amino acid sequence: CASSSESKETQYF.

The chain recombines TRBV3-1 (or the pseudogene TRBV3-2) with TRBJ1-3; possibly TRBD1 for D (5 bases). V was trimmed by 7 bases and J by 3 bases, leaving 10 bases between them. In germline, CDR1 is LGHDT, CDR2 YNNKEL (reference sequence). The CDR3 loop spans 13 amino acids. This CDR3 reads CASTQGGGNTIYF. The DNA of the CDR3 is TGTGCCAGCACCCAGGGAGGTGGAAACACCATATATTTT.

This rearrangement joins TRBV5-4 to TRBJ1-2; 10 bases fit TRBD1. Trimming removed 2 bases from V and 6 bases from J; junction bases left unmatched: 10. CDR3 length: 16 residues. Germline V gene lookup returns CDR1 SGHNT and CDR2 YYREEE (reference sequence). The CDR3 region is CASSFPTGTGDDGYTF. The CDR3 DNA is TGTGCCAGCAGCTTCCCGACCGGGACAGGGGACGATGGCTACACCTTC.

The V and J genes are TRBV11-2 and TRBJ2-1, with 13 nucleotides matching TRBD2. Germline V gene sequence: CDR1 SGHAT, CDR2 FQNNGV. The CDR3 has 16 amino acids. The V segment lost 3 bases and the J segment 6 bases; nucleotides outside the gene matches: 5. CDR3: CASSFTSGGVRNEQFF. The CDR3 bases are TGTGCCAGCAGCTTTACTAGCGGGGGGGTTCGCAATGAGCAGTTCTTC.

The J gene is TRBJ2-3, the V gene TRBV25-1; unclear D gene. Germline CDR1 reads MGHDK; CDR2 reads SYGVNS. V was cut by 11 bases and J by 5 bases, with 17 bases left in between. The CDR3 runs to 13 residues. CDR3 DNA: TGTGCCGGCAAGAGCGATATAGGAGATACGCAGTATTTT. Its translation: CAGKSDIGDTQYF.

The chain carries TRBV6-1 and TRBJ1-6; 11 nucleotides match TRBD1. V shed 2 bases, J shed 1 base, and the junction held 1 base outside the gene matches. This CDR3 is built from 17 residues. Per the germline V gene, CDR1 is MNHNS and CDR2 is SASEGT. The CDR3 region is CASSERDRGSYNSPLHF. CDR3 DNA sequence: TGTGCCAGCAGTGAACGGGACAGGGGGTCCTATAATTCACCCCTCCACTTT.

The genes are TRBV19 and TRBJ1-5, with D unresolved. Germline CDR1 and CDR2: LNHDA and SQIVND (reference sequence). The V and J ends lost 7 bases and 5 bases respectively, with 12 bases between them. The length of the CDR3 is 13 residues. CDR3 DNA: TGTGCCAGTAATGGAGGGCGAGATCAGCCCCAGCATTTT. This gives the protein CASNGGRDQPQHF.

V gene TRBV18 combines with J gene TRBJ1-3; a weak D match, TRBD1 (5 bases). The V end was cut by 0 bases, the J end by 2 bases, with 11 bases between. Per germline, CDR1 KGHSH and CDR2 LQKENI. The CDR3 contains 16 residues. The CDR3 is CASSPPSGEPGNTIYF. For the CDR3, the DNA is TGTGCCAGCTCACCACCGTCGGGGGAACCTGGAAACACCATATATTTT.